This entry lists 20 T cell receptor beta chains sequenced from one sample in a study of regulatory T cells in long-lasting Graves disease. Time point described: newly diagnosed GD, antithyroid drugs for less than 3 months. The TCR library was made from RNA extracted from PBMCs. Arm-PCR of CDR3 regions with iRepertoire HTBI primers generated TCR beta libraries. TCRdb reprocessed the multiplex PCR reads via MiXCR and lists one record per CDR3 protein. The sample lists around 500,000 distinct CDR3 sequences; roughly 12% were seen once. The same data also contributed to another study, on T cells in Graves' hyperthyroidism and ophthalmopathy.

Sequenced material: peripheral blood mononuclear cells (PBMCs), taken at new diagnosis, from a patient treated with antithyroid drugs. The receptors shown here come from a man aged 30 to 39 with Graves disease.

The rearrangement joins TRBV12-3 or TRBV12-4 to TRBJ2-1; TRBD2 is a possible D gene (6 bases). CDR3 length: 15 amino acids. Between the trimmed V and J ends, which lost 4 bases and 7 bases, there was a span of 17 bases. The DNA of the CDR3 is TGTGCCAGCAGTTCTCTGGGACTCGAGGGGAATGAGCAGTTCTTC. Translated: CASSSLGLEGNEQFF.

This clonotype came up many times. The chain is built from TRBV20-1 and TRBJ2-3; D unclear. The V gene lost 3 bases and the J gene lost 3 bases, with 13 bases spanning the gap. The germline CDR1 and CDR2 sequences are DFQATT and SNEGSKA (reference sequence). This CDR3 has 14 amino acids. CDR3 bases: TGCAGTGCTAGCCAGGCCACGTTTACAGATACGCAGTATTTT. Encoded protein: CSASQATFTDTQYF.

In its sample, this clonotype was seen a few times. CDR3 in DNA: TGCAGTGCCTGGACAGGCACAGATACGCAGTATTTT. Translated: CSAWTGTDTQYF. The genes are TRBV20-1 and TRBJ2-3; TRBD1 might be the D (6 bases). From germline, CDR1 is DFQATT and CDR2 SNEGSKA (reference sequence). Trimming took 6 bases from V and 1 from J, leaving 8 bases between them. CDR3 length: 12 residues.

This clonotype was observed at least ten times. J is TRBJ2-1 and V is TRBV7-3; TRBD2 matches at 11 bases. This CDR3 spans 17 amino acids. Trimming cost V 5 bases and J 7 bases; bases outside gene matches: 13. Germline CDR1 is SGHTA and CDR2 is FQGTGA. This chain's CDR3 is CASSPYELAGGGNEQFF. The DNA of the CDR3 is TGTGCCAGCAGCCCCTATGAGCTAGCGGGAGGTGGGAATGAGCAGTTCTTC.

This clonotype occurred many times. The chain couples TRBV20-1 to TRBJ2-6, with D possibly matching TRBD1 (6 bases). V was shortened by 5 bases and J by 3 bases, with 14 bases between the two germline ends. Germline V gene lookup returns CDR1 DFQATT and CDR2 SNEGSKA (reference sequence). CDR3 length equals 15 residues. In DNA, the CDR3 is TGCAGTGCTCCAGACAGGAAGGGTGGGGCCAACGTCCTGACTTTC. Translation gives CSAPDRKGGANVLTF.

The table lists this clonotype with many counts. CDR3 in DNA: TGTGCCAGCAGTTTTAGGTACGAGCAGTACTTC. Protein: CASSFRYEQYF. The rearrangement uses TRBV12-3 or TRBV12-4 and TRBJ2-7; D is ambiguous. Trimming stripped 3 bases from V and 4 bases from J, with 4 bases between. This CDR3 is built from 11 residues.

This clonotype was counted many times. This chain joins TRBV27 and TRBJ2-5; TRBD1 matches 7 bases. CDR3 length equals 13 residues. Losses at the gene ends were 4 bases for V and 9 bases for J; bases not matched to a gene: 8. Germline V CDR1 and CDR2: MNHEY, SMNVEV (reference sequence). The CDR3 here is CASSSTGQAAQYF. The DNA for the CDR3 is TGTGCCAGCAGTTCCACAGGACAGGCTGCCCAGTACTTC.

Details on this clonotype: Since a far larger clone is one base different, this is likely a read error. V and J are TRBV12-3 or TRBV12-4 and TRBJ2-7; 8 nucleotides match TRBD2. The trim removed 4 bases at V and 7 bases at J, leaving 12 bases unmatched. This CDR3 is 15 amino acids long. The CDR3, as DNA: TGTGCCAGCAGTTCGCAAGCGGGAGTGTACAATGAGCAGTACTTC. It translates to CASSSQAGVYNEQYF.

This clonotype was seen repeatedly, ten times or more. The rearrangement links TRBV28 to TRBJ2-2; D possibly corresponds to TRBD2 (5 bases). This CDR3 has 14 residues. CDR1 and CDR2 (germline): MDHEN, SYDVKM. CDR3 region: CGHSRGRNTGELFF. DNA of the CDR3: TGTGGCCACTCTAGAGGGAGGAACACCGGGGAGCTGTTTTTT.

The chain employs TRBV12-3 or TRBV12-4 and TRBJ2-7, with 13 bases that match TRBD2. The CDR3 contains 16 residues. V lost 5 bases, J lost 8 bases, and 12 bases stayed unmatched. CDR3 nucleotides: TGTGCCAGCAGTCCGACTAGCGGGAGGATGTTGGGGAAGCAGTACTTC. This gives the protein CASSPTSGRMLGKQYF.

This clonotype has a count of ten or more. The chain couples TRBV7-3 to TRBJ2-3; D may be TRBD2 (6 bases). This CDR3 has 16 amino acids. V dropped 5 bases and J dropped 6 bases, with 21 bases sitting between them. The germline V gene has CDR1 SGHTA and CDR2 FQGTGA. This chain's CDR3 is CASSRPTALEGDTQYF. In DNA, the CDR3 is TGTGCCAGCAGCCGACCGACAGCGTTGGAGGGGGATACGCAGTATTTT.

The table lists this clonotype with many counts. The chain links TRBV5-1 to TRBJ2-3, with 12 positions matching TRBD2. The CDR3 has 16 residues. With V trimmed by 7 bases and J by 0 bases, 6 bases remained unmatched. Germline CDR1 is SGHRS and CDR2 is YFSETQ. The CDR3 sequence is CASGHGTSGSTDTQYF. CDR3 DNA sequence: TGCGCCAGCGGACACGGGACTAGCGGGAGCACAGATACGCAGTATTTT.

This clonotype was detected ten times or more. The chain carries TRBV20-1 and TRBJ2-7, with a weak D call TRBD2 (6 bases). V was clipped by 3 bases and J by 2 bases, with 14 bases between them. The CDR3 loop spans 14 amino acids. Germline lookup yields CDR1 DFQATT and CDR2 SNEGSKA (reference sequence). The CDR3 DNA reads TGCAGTGCTAGCAGGCTAGCGCACCCCTACGAGCAGTACTTC. Translated, it gives CSASRLAHPYEQYF.

There are a few counts of this clonotype. The J gene is TRBJ1-1, the V gene TRBV25-1; D ambiguous. This CDR3 spans 12 amino acids. V lost 2 bases and J 7 bases, leaving 8 bases between the germline ends. The V gene's germline CDR1 is MGHDK and CDR2 SYGVNS. In nucleotides, the CDR3 is TGTGCCAGCAGTGAAGGGGTCCATGAAGCTTTCTTT. Protein product: CASSEGVHEAFF.

This clonotype was observed a handful of times. This chain uses TRBV2 with TRBJ2-2; D remains unclear. The CDR3 length is 14 residues. V lost 2 bases to trimming and J lost 1 base, with 5 bases between them. From germline, CDR1 is SNHLY and CDR2 FYNNEI. Here the CDR3 reads CASSESQNTGELFF. The CDR3 DNA sequence: TGTGCCAGCAGTGAATCACAGAACACCGGGGAGCTGTTTTTT. The variable domain in full, with the rest retrieved from reference TRBV2 and TRBJ2-2, is EPEVTQTPSHQVTQMGQEVILRCVPISNHLYFYWYRQILGQKVEFLVSFYNNEISEKSEIFDDQFSVERPDGSNFTLKIRSTKLEDSAMYFCASSESQNTGELFFGEGSRLTVL.

This clonotype occurred many times. The chain links TRBV6-1 to TRBJ2-2; the D gene could be TRBD1 or TRBD2 (6 bases each). Trimming stripped 6 bases from V and 1 base from J, with 12 bases between. CDR3 length equals 15 residues. CDR1 MNHNS and CDR2 SASEGT come from the germline V gene. CDR3 DNA: TGTGCCAGCAGGGACAGCGGGTGGAACACCGGGGAGCTGTTTTTT. Protein product: CASRDSGWNTGELFF.

This clonotype has only a few counts. The chain recombines TRBV7-3 with TRBJ2-7; a possible D gene is TRBD2 (5 bases). Trimming left V 0 bases short and J 2 bases short, with 11 bases between. The CDR3 extends over 15 amino acids. Per the germline V gene, CDR1 is SGHTA and CDR2 is FQGTGA. CDR3 sequence (DNA): TGTGCCAGCAGCTTAACGGCTAGCCTCCCCTACGAGCAGTACTTC. This encodes CASSLTASLPYEQYF.

This clonotype was counted many times. V and J are TRBV27 and TRBJ2-2; 7 bases align to TRBD1. There are 14 residues in the CDR3. V shed 6 bases, J shed 6 bases, and the junction held 7 bases outside the gene matches. Germline V CDR1 and CDR2: MNHEY, SMNVEV (reference sequence). CDR3 bases: TGTGCCAGCAGCTTGATGCAGGGGGCCGGGGAGCTGTTTTTT. Translation gives CASSLMQGAGELFF.

This clonotype appeared once. The rearrangement uses TRBV20-1 and TRBJ2-5; possibly TRBD1 for D (5 bases). The CDR3 contains 13 residues. CDR1 and CDR2 (germline): DFQATT, SNEGSKA (reference sequence). Trimming removed 4 bases at V and 0 bases at J, with 9 bases between. The CDR3 nucleotides read TGCAGTGCTACGCGGACACACCAAGAGACCCAGTACTTC. This translates into CSATRTHQETQYF.

This clonotype was seen repeatedly, ten times or more. This chain links TRBV28 with TRBJ2-4; possibly TRBD2 for D (6 bases). Germline CDR1 is MDHEN and CDR2 is SYDVKM. The CDR3 is 13 amino acids. The V and J ends lost 3 bases and 6 bases respectively, with 9 bases between them. Here the CDR3 reads CASSFGGGNIQYF. CDR3 coding DNA: TGTGCCAGCAGTTTTGGGGGAGGAAACATTCAGTACTTC.